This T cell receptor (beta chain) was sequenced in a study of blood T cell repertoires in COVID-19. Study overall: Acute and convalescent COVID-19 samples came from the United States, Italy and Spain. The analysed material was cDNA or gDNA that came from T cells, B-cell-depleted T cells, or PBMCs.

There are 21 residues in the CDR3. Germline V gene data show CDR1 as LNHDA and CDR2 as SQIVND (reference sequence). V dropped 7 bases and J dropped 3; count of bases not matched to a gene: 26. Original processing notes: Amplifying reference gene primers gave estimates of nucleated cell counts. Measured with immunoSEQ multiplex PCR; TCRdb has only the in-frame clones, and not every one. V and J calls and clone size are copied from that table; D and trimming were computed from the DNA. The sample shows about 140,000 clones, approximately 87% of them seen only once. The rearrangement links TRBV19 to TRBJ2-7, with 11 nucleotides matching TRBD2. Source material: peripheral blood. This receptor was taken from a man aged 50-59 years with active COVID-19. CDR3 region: CASTPPHGGTQSGLADYEQYF. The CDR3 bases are TGTGCCAGTACCCCTCCCCACGGCGGGACACAATCGGGACTAGCGGACTACGAGCAGTACTTC.